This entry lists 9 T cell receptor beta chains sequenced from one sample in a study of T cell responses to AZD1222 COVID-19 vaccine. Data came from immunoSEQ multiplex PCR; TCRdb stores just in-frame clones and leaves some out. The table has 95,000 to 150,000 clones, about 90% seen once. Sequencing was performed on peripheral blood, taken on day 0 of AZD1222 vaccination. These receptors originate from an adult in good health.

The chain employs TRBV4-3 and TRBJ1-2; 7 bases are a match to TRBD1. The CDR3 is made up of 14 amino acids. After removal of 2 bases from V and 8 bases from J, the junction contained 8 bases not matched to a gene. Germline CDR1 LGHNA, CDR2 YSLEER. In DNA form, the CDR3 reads TGCGCCAGCAGCCAACTCGACAGGGCTAAAGGCTACACCTTC. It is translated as CASSQLDRAKGYTF.

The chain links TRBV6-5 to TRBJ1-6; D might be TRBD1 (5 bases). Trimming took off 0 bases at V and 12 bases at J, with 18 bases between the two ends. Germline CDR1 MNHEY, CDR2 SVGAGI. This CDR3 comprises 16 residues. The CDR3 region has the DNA TGTGCCAGCAGTTACTCGACGTGGGACCTTATTGAACCCCTCCACTTT. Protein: CASSYSTWDLIEPLHF.

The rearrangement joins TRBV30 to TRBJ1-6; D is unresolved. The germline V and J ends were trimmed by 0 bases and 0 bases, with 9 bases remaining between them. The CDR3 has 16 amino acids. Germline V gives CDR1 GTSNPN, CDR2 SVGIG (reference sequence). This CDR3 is CAWSVVGSSYNSPLHF. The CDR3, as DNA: TGTGCCTGGAGTGTCGTGGGGAGCTCCTATAATTCACCCCTCCACTTT.

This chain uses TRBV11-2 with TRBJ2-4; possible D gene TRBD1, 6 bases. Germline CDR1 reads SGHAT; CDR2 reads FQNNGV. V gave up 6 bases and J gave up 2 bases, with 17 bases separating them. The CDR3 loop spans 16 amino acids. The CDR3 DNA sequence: TGTGCCAGCAGACGCCCGGGCAGGGGTCCCAAAAACATTCAGTACTTC. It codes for CASRRPGRGPKNIQYF.

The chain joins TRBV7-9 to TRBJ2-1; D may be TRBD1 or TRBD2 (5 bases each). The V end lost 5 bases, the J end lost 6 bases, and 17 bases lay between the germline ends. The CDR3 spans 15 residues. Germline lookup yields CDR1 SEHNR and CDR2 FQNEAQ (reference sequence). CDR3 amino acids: CASSATGTPGNEQFF. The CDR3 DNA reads TGTGCCAGCAGCGCGACCGGGACCCCTGGCAATGAGCAGTTCTTC.

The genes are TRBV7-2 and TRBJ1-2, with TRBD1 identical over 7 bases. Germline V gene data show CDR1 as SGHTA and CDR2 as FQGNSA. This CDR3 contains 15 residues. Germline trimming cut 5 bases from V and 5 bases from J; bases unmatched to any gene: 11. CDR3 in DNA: TGTGCCAGCAGCGAGACAGGGTCGAGGCGGTATGGCTACACCTTC. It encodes CASSETGSRRYGYTF.

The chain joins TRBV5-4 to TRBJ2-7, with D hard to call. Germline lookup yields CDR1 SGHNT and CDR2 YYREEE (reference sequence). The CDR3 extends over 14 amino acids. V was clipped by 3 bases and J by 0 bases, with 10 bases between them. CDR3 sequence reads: CASSSQGYSYEQYF. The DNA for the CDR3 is TGTGCCAGCAGCTCCCAAGGGTACTCCTACGAGCAGTACTTC. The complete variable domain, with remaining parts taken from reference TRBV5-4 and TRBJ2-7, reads ETGVTQSPTHLIKTRGQQVTLRCSSQSGHNTVSWYQQALGQGPQFIFQYYREEENGRGNFPPRFSGLQFPNYSSELNVNALELDDSALYLCASSSQGYSYEQYFGPGTRLTVT.

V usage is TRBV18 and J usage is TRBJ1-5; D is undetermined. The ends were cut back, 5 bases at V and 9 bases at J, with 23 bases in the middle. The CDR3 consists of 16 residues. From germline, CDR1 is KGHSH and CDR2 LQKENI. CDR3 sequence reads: CASSSDPFPGSGPQHF. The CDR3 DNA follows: TGTGCCAGCTCATCGGACCCCTTTCCGGGATCCGGGCCCCAGCATTTT.

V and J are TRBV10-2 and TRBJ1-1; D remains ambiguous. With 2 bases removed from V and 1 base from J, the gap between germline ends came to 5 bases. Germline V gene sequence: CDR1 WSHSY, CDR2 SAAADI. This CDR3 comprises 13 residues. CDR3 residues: CASSETENTEAFF. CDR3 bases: TGCGCCAGCAGTGAGACAGAGAACACTGAAGCTTTCTTT.